A single sample is the source of the 3 T cell receptor beta chains below, sequenced in a study of blood T cell repertoires in COVID-19. TCRdb keeps only in-frame clones here, not all; method: immunoSEQ multiplex PCR. The sample contains tens of thousands of clones, 70% to 80% of which appear only once. Sequences were obtained from peripheral blood. The receptors stem from a human donor in a cohort sampled during active COVID-19.

The chain carries TRBV18 and TRBJ2-1, with 10 positions matching TRBD2. The CDR3 contains 14 residues. Looked up from germline, CDR1 is KGHSH and CDR2 is LQKENI. The trim removed 5 bases at V and 2 bases at J, leaving 0 bases unmatched. The DNA of the CDR3 is TGTGCCAGCTCAGGACTAGCGGCCTACAATGAGCAGTTCTTC. It encodes CASSGLAAYNEQFF.

The CDR3 DNA follows: TGTGCCAGCAGCTTACAGGCTAGCGGTTACACCGGGGAGCTGTTTTTT. Its translation is CASSLQASGYTGELFF. The chain couples TRBV7-2 to TRBJ2-2, with 7 bases identical to TRBD2. CDR3 length equals 16 residues. V shed 2 bases and J 3 bases; nucleotides not matched to a gene: 6. From germline, CDR1 is SGHTA and CDR2 FQGNSA.

The chain uses TRBV6-5 and TRBJ2-3; 10 bases align to TRBD1. Unmatched junction bases numbered 8, after V lost 5 bases and J lost 9 bases. Looked up from germline, CDR1 is MNHEY and CDR2 is SVGAGI. This CDR3 is built from 14 residues. The CDR3 DNA follows: TGTGCCAGCAGTCAGGACAGGGGGAGATGGACGCAGTATTTT. Amino acid sequence: CASSQDRGRWTQYF.